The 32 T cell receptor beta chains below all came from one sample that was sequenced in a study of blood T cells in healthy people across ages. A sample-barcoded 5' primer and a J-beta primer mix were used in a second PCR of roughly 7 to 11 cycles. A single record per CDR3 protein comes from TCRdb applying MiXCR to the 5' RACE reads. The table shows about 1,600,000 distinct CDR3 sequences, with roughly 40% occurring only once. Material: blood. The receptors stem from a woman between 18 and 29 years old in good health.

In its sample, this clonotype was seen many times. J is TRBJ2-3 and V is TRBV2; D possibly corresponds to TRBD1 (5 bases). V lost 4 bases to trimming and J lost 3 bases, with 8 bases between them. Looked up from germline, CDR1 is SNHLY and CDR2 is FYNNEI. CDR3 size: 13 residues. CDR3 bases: TGTGCCAGCAGTGCGTCAGGGACAGATACGCAGTATTTT. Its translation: CASSASGTDTQYF.

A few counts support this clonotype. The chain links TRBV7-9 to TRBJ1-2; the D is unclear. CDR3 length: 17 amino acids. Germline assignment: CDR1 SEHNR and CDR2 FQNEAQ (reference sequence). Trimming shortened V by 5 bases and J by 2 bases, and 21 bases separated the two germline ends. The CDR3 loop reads CASSQSGRSLLNYGYTF. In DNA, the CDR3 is TGTGCCAGCAGCCAATCCGGTCGGTCATTACTAAACTATGGCTACACCTTC.

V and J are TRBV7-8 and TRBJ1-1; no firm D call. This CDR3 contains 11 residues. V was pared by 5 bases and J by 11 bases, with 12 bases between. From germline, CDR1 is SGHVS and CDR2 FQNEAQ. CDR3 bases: TGTGCCAGCAGCGCCCAATTAGGGGCTTTCTTT. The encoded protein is CASSAQLGAFF.

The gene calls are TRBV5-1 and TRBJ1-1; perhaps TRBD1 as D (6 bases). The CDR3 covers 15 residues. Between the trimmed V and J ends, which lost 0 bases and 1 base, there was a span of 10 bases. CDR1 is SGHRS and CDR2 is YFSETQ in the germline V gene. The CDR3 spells CASSLVATGNTEAFF. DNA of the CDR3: TGCGCCAGCAGCTTGGTCGCGACAGGGAACACTGAAGCTTTCTTT.

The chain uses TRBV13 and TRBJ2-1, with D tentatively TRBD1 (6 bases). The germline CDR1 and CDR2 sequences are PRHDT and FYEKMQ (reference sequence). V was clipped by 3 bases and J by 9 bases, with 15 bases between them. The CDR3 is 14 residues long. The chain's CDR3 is CASSLTGHKGEQFF. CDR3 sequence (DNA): TGTGCCAGCAGCTTGACGGGACATAAGGGTGAGCAGTTCTTC.

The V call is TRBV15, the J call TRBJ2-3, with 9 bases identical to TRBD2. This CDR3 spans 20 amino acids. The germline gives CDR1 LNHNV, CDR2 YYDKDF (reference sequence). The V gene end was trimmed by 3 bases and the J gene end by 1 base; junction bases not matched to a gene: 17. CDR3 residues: CATSRFPVTSGLAGTDTQYF. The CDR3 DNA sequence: TGTGCCACCAGCAGGTTCCCCGTGACTAGCGGTCTTGCCGGCACAGATACGCAGTATTTT.

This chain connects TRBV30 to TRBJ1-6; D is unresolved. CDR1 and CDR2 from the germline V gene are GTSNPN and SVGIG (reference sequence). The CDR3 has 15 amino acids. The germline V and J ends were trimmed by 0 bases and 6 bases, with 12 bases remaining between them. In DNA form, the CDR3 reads TGTGCCTGGAGTGTGGGTGGGGTATTTAATTCACCCCTCCACTTT. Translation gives CAWSVGGVFNSPLHF.

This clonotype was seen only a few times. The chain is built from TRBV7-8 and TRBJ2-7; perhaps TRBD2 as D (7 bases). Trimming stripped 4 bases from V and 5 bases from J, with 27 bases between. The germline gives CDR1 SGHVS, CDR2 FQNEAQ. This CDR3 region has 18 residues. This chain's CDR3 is CASSSPRTLAVGGHEQYF. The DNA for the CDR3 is TGTGCCAGCAGCTCACCTCGGACCCTAGCGGTGGGGGGCCACGAGCAGTACTTC.

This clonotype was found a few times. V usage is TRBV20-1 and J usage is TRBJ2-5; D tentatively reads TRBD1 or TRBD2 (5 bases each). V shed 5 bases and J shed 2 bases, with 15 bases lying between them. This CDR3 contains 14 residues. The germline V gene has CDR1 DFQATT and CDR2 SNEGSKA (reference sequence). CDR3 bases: TGCAGTGCTGAATCCGGGACGTCTCAAGAGACCCAGTACTTC. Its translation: CSAESGTSQETQYF.

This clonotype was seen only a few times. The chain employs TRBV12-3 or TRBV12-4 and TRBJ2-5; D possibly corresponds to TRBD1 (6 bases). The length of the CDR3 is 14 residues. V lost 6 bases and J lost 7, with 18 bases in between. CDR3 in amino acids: CASSSGQYSGTQYF. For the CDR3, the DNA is TGTGCCAGCAGCTCGGGACAATATAGTGGGACCCAGTACTTC.

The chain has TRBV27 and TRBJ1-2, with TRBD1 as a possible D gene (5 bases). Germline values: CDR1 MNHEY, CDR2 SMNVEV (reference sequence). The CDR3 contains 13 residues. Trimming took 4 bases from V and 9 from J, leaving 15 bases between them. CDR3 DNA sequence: TGTGCCAGCAGTTCGGGACGTCGGGGAAGCTACACCTTC. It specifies CASSSGRRGSYTF.

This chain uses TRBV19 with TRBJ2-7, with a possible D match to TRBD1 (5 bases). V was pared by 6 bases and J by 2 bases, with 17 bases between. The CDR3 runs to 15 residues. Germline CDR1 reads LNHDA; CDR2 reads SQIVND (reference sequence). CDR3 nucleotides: TGTGCCAGTAGCCCAGGGAAGGGGCGAACCTACGAGCAGTACTTC. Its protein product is CASSPGKGRTYEQYF.

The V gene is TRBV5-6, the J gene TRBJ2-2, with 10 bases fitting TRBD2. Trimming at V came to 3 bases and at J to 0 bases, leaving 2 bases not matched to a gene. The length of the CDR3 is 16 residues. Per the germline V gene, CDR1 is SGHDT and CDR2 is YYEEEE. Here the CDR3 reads CASSYSGGTNTGELFF. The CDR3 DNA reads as TGTGCCAGCAGCTATAGCGGGGGGACGAACACCGGGGAGCTGTTTTTT. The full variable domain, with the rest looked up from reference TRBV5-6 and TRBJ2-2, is DAGVTQSPTHLIKTRGQQVTLRCSPKSGHDTVSWYQQALGQGPQFIFQYYEEEERQRGNFPDRFSGHQFPNYSSELNVNALLLGDSALYLCASSYSGGTNTGELFFGEGSRLTVL.

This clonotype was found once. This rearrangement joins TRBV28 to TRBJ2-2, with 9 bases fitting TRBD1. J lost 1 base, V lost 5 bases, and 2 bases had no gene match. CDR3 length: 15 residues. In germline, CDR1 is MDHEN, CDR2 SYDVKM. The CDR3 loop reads CASSRQGGNTGELFF. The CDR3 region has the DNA TGTGCCAGCAGTAGACAGGGGGGGAACACCGGGGAGCTGTTTTTT.

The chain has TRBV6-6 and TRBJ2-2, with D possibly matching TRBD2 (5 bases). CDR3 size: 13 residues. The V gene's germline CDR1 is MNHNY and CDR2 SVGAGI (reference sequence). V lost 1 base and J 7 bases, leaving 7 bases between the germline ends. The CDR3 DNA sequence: TGTGCCAGCAGTTACTTCGGGGTCGGGGAGCTGTTTTTT. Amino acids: CASSYFGVGELFF.

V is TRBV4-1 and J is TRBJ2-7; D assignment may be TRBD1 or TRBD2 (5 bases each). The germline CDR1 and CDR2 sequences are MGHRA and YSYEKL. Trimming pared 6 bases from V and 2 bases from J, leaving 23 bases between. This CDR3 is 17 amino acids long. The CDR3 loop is CASSNTPGRAATYEQYF. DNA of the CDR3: TGCGCCAGCAGTAACACTCCGGGACGAGCGGCCACCTACGAGCAGTACTTC.

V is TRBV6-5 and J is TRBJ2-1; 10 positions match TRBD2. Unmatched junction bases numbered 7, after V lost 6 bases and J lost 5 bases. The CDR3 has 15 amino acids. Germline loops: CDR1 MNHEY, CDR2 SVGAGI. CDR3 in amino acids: CASRSLAGDNNEQFF. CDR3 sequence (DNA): TGTGCCAGCAGATCCCTAGCGGGAGACAACAATGAGCAGTTCTTC.

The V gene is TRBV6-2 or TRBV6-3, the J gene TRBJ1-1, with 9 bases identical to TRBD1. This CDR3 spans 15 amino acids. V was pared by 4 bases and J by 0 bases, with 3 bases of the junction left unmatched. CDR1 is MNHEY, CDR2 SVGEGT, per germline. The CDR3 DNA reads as TGTGCCAGCAGTTGGAACAGGGGGCTGAACACTGAAGCTTTCTTT. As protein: CASSWNRGLNTEAFF.

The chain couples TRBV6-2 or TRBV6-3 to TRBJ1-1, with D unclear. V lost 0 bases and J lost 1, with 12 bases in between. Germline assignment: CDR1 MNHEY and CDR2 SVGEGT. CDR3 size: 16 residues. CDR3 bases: TGTGCCAGCAGTTACTCGGTCACAGCCAGGAACACTGAAGCTTTCTTT. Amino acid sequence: CASSYSVTARNTEAFF.

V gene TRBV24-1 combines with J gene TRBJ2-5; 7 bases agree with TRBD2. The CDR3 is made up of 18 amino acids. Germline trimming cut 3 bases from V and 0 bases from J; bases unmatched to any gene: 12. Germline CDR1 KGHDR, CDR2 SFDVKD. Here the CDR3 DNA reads TGTGCCACCAGTGATCCGTCGCGCGGGGGTGGGTACCAAGAGACCCAGTACTTC. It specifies CATSDPSRGGGYQETQYF.

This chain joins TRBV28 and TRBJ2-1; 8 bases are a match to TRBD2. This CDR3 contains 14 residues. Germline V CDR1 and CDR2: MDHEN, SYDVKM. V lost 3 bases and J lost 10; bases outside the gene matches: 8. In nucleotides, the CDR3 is TGTGCCAGCAGTTTTGGGGGTGGCGGGGGGGAGCAGTTCTTC. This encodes CASSFGGGGGEQFF.

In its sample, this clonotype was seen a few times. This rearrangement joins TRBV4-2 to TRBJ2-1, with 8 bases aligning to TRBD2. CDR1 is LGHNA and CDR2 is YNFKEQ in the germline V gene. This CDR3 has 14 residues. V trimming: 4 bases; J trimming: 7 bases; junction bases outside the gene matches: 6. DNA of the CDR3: TGTGCCAGCAGCCCAGCGGGAGAGGAAAATGAGCAGTTCTTC. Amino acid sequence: CASSPAGEENEQFF.

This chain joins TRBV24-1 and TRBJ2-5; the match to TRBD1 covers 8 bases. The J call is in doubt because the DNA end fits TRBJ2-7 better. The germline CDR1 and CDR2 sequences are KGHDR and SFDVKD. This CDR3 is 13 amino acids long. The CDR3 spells CATSDVDRDEQYF. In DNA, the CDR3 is TGTGCCACCAGTGATGTGGACAGGGACGAGCAGTACTTC.

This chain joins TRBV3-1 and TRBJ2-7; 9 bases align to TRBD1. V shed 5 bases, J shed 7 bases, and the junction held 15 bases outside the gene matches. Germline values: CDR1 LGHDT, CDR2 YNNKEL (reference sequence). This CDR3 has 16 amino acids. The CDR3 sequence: CASSNPGQGSHNEQYF. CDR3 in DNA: TGTGCCAGCAGCAACCCGGGACAGGGATCCCACAATGAGCAGTACTTC.

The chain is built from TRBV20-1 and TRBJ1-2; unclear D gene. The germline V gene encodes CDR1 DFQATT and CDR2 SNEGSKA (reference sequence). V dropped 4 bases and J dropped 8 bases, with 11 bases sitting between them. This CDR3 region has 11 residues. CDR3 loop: CSATYMGGYTF. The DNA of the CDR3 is TGCAGTGCTACCTACATGGGAGGCTACACCTTC.

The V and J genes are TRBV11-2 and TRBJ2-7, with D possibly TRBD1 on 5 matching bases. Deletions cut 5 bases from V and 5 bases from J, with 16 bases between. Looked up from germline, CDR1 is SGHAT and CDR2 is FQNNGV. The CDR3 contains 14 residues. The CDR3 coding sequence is TGTGCCAGCAGCGCCTGGCAGGGCGCAAACGAGCAGTACTTC. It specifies CASSAWQGANEQYF.

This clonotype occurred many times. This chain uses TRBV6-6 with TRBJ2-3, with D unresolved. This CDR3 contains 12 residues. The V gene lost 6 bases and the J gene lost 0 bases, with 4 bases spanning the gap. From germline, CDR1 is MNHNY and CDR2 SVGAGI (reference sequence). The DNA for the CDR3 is TGTGCCAGCAGGGATAGCACAGATACGCAGTATTTT. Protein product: CASRDSTDTQYF.

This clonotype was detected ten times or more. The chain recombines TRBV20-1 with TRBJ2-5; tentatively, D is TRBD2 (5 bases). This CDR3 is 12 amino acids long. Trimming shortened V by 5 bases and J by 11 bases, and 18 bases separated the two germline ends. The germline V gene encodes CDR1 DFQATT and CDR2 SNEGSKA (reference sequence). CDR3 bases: TGCAGTGCTCCGGGGAAGCGGAATGAGCAGTACTTC. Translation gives CSAPGKRNEQYF.

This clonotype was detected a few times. The CDR3 sequence is CSARDQGRLQETQYF. DNA for the CDR3: TGCAGTGCTAGAGATCAGGGACGCCTCCAAGAGACCCAGTACTTC. The chain employs TRBV20-1 and TRBJ2-5; D may match TRBD1 or TRBD2 (5 bases each). The germline V gene encodes CDR1 DFQATT and CDR2 SNEGSKA (reference sequence). Trimming cost V 0 bases and J 1 base, with 12 bases left between them. CDR3 length: 15 amino acids.

CDR3 DNA: TGTGCCAGTAGCGCCGGGACCTCGCTAATCTACGAGCAGTACTTC. Residues: CASSAGTSLIYEQYF. V is TRBV19 and J is TRBJ2-5; D is perhaps TRBD1 or TRBD2 (5 bases each). The J call may be faulty, since TRBJ2-7 better matches the DNA end. Looked up from germline, CDR1 is LNHDA and CDR2 is SQIVND (reference sequence). The CDR3 runs to 15 residues.

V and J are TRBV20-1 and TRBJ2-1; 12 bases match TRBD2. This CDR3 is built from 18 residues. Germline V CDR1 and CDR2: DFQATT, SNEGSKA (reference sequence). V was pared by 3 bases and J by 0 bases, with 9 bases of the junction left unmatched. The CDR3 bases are TGCAGTGCTAGTCCAGCTAGCGGGAGGGGGAGCTCCTACAATGAGCAGTTCTTC. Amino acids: CSASPASGRGSSYNEQFF.

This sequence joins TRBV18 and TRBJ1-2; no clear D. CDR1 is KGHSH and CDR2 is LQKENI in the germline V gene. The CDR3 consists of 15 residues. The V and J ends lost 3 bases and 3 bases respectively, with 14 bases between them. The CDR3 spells CASSPSTVSHYGYTF. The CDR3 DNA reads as TGTGCCAGCTCACCGTCGACGGTCTCTCACTATGGCTACACCTTC.